This T cell receptor beta chain originates from a study of radiotherapy plus CTLA-4 blockade in lung cancer (dated by TCRdb to about 2018). About the investigation overall: Objective responses occurred in 18% of enrolled patients, and 30% to 35% achieved disease control.

The CDR3 spans 17 residues, from the cysteine through the phenylalanine. Only the CDR3 portion is preserved as DNA: 51 bases, with reading frame beginning at the first base. Based on the germline V gene, the CDR1 and CDR2 sequences are SGHTA and FQGNSA. Trimming accounts for 6 bases at V and 0 bases at J, while the number of junction bases matched to no gene is 6. In this study, focal radiation therapy paired with CTLA-4 blockade (ipilimumab) was tested in patients who had chemo-refractory metastatic non-small-cell lung cancer. Libraries were constructed by the immunoSEQ multiplex PCR assay. Held by TCRdb, this immuneACCESS table contains in-frame sequences only and omits some clones. Under half of the omission traces to an unresolved V gene where checked; the cause of the rest is unknown. The sample has 15,000 or so clones on record, approximately 76% of them singletons. Roughly 50% of the sample lies in the top ten.

Results and caveats for the whole study, not just this receptor: The strongest predictors of response, as reported, were early dynamic changes in blood T cell clones along with a rise in serum interferon-beta after radiation. After treatment with radiotherapy and ipilimumab, TCR clones that came from tumors expanded in the peripheral blood.

Worth noting for this clone: Its cognate antigen has yet to be identified. Base qualities were left out, and no much larger clone turns up one base away.

This specimen was peripheral blood, taken from a patient treated with radiotherapy plus ipilimumab. The clonotype was recovered from a human donor with non-small cell lung cancer whose response to radiotherapy plus ipilimumab could not be evaluated. The sequence joins TRBV7-2 to TRBJ2-2; 11 bases in the middle match TRBD2. The CDR3 protein: CASRTSTSGANTGELFF. The DNA sequence is as follows: TGTGCCAGCAGGACCTCGACTAGCGGGGCGAACACCGGGGAGCTGTTTTTT.